The TCR beta chain under discussion was sequenced for a study of OX40 agonist ivuxolimab in advanced cancers. Study details: Dose-escalation subjects each had hepatocellular carcinoma, melanoma, renal cell or head and neck cancer. Partial response was recorded in three patients: one hepatocellular carcinoma and two cutaneous melanoma cases. Study results and limitations: The study observed clonal expansion of CD4+ and CD8+ blood T cells by week 6 at 0.1 to 3.0 mg/kg. What antigens the expanded peripheral T cells recognized was never established.

Generated by immunoSEQ multiplex PCR, the TCRdb table keeps only in-frame clones and is missing some. The sample carries about 67,000 clones, 80% recorded once. In regard to this clone: Its antigen is still unknown.

The sequence derives from an adult with an advanced solid tumor such as melanoma, head and neck, liver or kidney cancer. The specimen comprised CD4+ or CD8+ T cells sorted from blood, sampled in a trial of the OX40 agonist ivuxolimab.

CDR3 in DNA: TGTGCCAGCAGCTTACGGATGAACACTGAAGCTTTCTTT. This translates into CASSLRMNTEAFF. The rearrangement uses TRBV7-2 and TRBJ1-1; the D is unclear. The CDR3 totals 13 residues. CDR1 and CDR2 (germline): SGHTA, FQGNSA. V was clipped by 2 bases and J by 0 bases, with 4 bases between them.